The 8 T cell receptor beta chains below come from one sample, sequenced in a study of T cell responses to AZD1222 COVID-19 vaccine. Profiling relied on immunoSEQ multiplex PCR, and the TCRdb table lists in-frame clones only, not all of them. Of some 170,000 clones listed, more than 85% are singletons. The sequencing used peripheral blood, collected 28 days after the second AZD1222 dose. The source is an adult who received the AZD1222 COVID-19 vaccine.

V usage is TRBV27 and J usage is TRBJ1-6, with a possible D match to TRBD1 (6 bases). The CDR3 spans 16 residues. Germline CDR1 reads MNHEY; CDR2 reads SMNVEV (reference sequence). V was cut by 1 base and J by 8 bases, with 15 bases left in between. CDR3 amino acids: CASSLWAQGGDSPLHF. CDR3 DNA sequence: TGTGCCAGCAGTTTATGGGCACAGGGTGGTGATTCACCCCTCCACTTT.

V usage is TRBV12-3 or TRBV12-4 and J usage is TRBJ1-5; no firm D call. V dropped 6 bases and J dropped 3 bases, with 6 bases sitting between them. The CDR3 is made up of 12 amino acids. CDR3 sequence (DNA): TGTGCCAGCAGCCTCCTCAATCAGCCCCAGCATTTT. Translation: CASSLLNQPQHF.

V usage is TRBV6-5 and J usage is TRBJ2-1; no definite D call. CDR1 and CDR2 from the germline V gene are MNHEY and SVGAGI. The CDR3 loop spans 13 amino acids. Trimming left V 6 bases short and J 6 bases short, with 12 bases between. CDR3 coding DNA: TGTGCCAGCAGCGAGACCATCTCCAATGAGCAGTTCTTC. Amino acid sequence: CASSETISNEQFF.

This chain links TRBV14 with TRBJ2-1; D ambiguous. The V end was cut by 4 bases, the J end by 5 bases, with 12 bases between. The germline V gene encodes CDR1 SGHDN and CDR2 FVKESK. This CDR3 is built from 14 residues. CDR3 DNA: TGTGCCAGCAGCCCCTCTTCCCCGCACAATGAGCAGTTCTTC. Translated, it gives CASSPSSPHNEQFF.

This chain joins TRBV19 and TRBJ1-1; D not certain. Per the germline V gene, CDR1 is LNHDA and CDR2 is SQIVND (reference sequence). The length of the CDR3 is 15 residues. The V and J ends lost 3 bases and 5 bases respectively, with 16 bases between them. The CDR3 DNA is TGTGCCAGTAGTATCCCCCCGGCCCCGGGGACTGAAGCTTTCTTT. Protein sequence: CASSIPPAPGTEAFF. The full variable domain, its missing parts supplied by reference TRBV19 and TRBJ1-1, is DGGITQSPKYLFRKEGQNVTLSCEQNLNHDAMYWYRQDPGQGLRLIYYSQIVNDFQKGDIAEGYSVSREKKESFPLTVTSAQKNPTAFYLCASSIPPAPGTEAFFGQGTRLTVV.

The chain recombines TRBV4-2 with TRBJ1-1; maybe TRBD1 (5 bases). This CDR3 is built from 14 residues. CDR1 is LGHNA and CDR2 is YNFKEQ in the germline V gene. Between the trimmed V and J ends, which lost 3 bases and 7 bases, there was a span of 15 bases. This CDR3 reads CASSQAPGTGEAFF. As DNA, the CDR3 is TGTGCCAGCAGCCAGGCCCCCGGGACCGGTGAAGCTTTCTTT.

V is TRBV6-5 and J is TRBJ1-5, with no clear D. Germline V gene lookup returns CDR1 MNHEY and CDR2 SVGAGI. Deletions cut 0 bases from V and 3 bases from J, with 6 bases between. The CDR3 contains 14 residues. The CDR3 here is CASSYSGFNQPQHF. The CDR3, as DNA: TGTGCCAGCAGTTACTCGGGGTTCAATCAGCCCCAGCATTTT.

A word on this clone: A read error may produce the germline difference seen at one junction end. The CDR3 DNA follows: TGTGCCAGCAGTGACTTGACTAGCGGGAACTTC. Amino acids: CASSDLTSGNF. The chain carries TRBV2 and TRBJ2-5; 11 positions match TRBD2. There are 11 residues in the CDR3. CDR1 and CDR2 from the germline V gene are SNHLY and FYNNEI. The full variable domain, with the rest looked up from reference TRBV2 and TRBJ2-5, is EPEVTQTPSHQVTQMGQEVILRCVPISNHLYFYWYRQILGQKVEFLVSFYNNEISEKSEIFDDQFSVERPDGSNFTLKIRSTKLEDSAMYFCASSDLTSGNFGPGTRLLVL.